Below, 15 T cell receptor beta chains from the same sample are listed, as sequenced in a study of T-cell reconstitution after alpha-beta-depleted transplantation in children. Unique molecular identifiers were incorporated when the TCRbeta library was constructed. Using its own MiXCR run on the PCR reads, TCRdb lists one record per CDR3 protein. The data show some 100,000 distinct CDR3 sequences, around 15% seen once. The specimen comprised PBMCs, mostly from graft donor cells, sampled 180 days after TCRalphabeta/CD19-depleted stem cell transplant. The source is a male patient under 10 years old who had a stem cell transplant for acute lymphoblastic leukemia, so the T cells may come from the graft donor.

The chain links TRBV5-6 to TRBJ2-1; 11 nucleotides match TRBD1. Per the germline V gene, CDR1 is SGHDT and CDR2 is YYEEEE. The CDR3 runs 13 residues. CDR3 nucleotides: TGTGCAGAAGGACAGGGGGCAAGAAATGAGCAGTTCTTC. It specifies CAEGQGARNEQFF.

The chain employs TRBV10-3 and TRBJ2-7; 7 bases map to TRBD2. There are 15 residues in the CDR3. V gave up 0 bases and J gave up 5 bases; unmatched junction bases: 7. The germline CDR1 and CDR2 sequences are ENHRY and SYGVKD. Here the CDR3 reads CAISESSGRADEQYF. The CDR3 coding sequence is TGTGCCATCAGTGAGTCTTCAGGGAGGGCCGACGAGCAGTACTTC.

DNA for the CDR3: TGTGCCAGCAGTTTCAAAGGACGGTTGTACCAAGAGACCCAGTACTTC. As protein: CASSFKGRLYQETQYF. The chain recombines TRBV6-2 or TRBV6-3 with TRBJ2-5; D is ambiguous. The V and J ends lost 4 bases and 0 bases respectively, with 15 bases between them. This CDR3 spans 16 amino acids. Germline CDR1 is MNHEY and CDR2 is SVGEGT.

This clonotype was detected only a few times. The chain has TRBV7-8 and TRBJ1-1, with a possible D match to TRBD1 (6 bases). Germline V gene lookup returns CDR1 SGHVS and CDR2 FQNEAQ. This CDR3 spans 13 amino acids. The germline V and J ends were trimmed by 6 bases and 1 base, with 9 bases remaining between them. CDR3 sequence: CASRQGANTEAFF. In DNA, the CDR3 is TGTGCCAGCAGACAGGGAGCGAACACTGAAGCTTTCTTT. The entire variable domain, with the rest obtained from reference TRBV7-8 and TRBJ1-1, is as follows: GAGVSQSPRYKVAKRGQDVALRCDPISGHVSLFWYQQALGQGPEFLTYFQNEAQLDKSGLPSDRFFAERPEGSVSTLKIQRTQQEDSAVYLCASRQGANTEAFFGQGTRLTVV.

The chain combines TRBV6-2 or TRBV6-3 with TRBJ2-2; D unclear. V lost 4 bases and J lost 7, with 13 bases in between. The germline V gene encodes CDR1 MNHEY and CDR2 SVGEGT. The CDR3 has 14 amino acids. CDR3: CASSFLRGHGELFF. CDR3 in DNA: TGTGCCAGCAGTTTCCTACGTGGTCACGGGGAGCTGTTTTTT.

This chain joins TRBV7-9 and TRBJ2-4; D gene unclear. V dropped 8 bases and J dropped 3 bases, with 14 bases sitting between them. In germline, CDR1 is SEHNR, CDR2 FQNEAQ (reference sequence). The CDR3 consists of 14 residues. In DNA, the CDR3 is TGTGCCAGCGGTGCCCAGAGAGGCAAAAACATTCAGTACTTC. Protein sequence: CASGAQRGKNIQYF.

The V gene is TRBV27, the J gene TRBJ1-2; a weak D match, TRBD1 (6 bases). Trimming pared 4 bases from V and 4 bases from J, leaving 10 bases between. The CDR3 covers 13 residues. Germline V CDR1 and CDR2: MNHEY, SMNVEV (reference sequence). This CDR3 reads CASSSGGGYGYTF. In DNA form, the CDR3 reads TGTGCCAGCAGTTCGGGGGGCGGCTATGGCTACACCTTC.

There are many counts of this clonotype. The chain combines TRBV10-3 with TRBJ2-3; no clear D gene. V lost 4 bases and J lost 3, with 14 bases in between. CDR1 is ENHRY, CDR2 SYGVKD, per germline. This CDR3 is built from 15 residues. The CDR3 coding sequence is TGTGCCATCAGTGTTGTGGGGTCGAGGACAGATACGCAGTATTTT. This codes for CAISVVGSRTDTQYF.

The CDR3 loop reads CAIRPFGGASNEQFF. CDR3 nucleotide sequence: TGTGCCATCAGACCTTTTGGGGGGGCCAGCAATGAGCAGTTCTTC. This sequence joins TRBV10-3 and TRBJ2-1, with D perhaps TRBD2 (7 bases). The germline V gene has CDR1 ENHRY and CDR2 SYGVKD. The CDR3 totals 15 residues. With 6 bases removed from V and 6 bases from J, the gap between germline ends came to 18 bases.

This clonotype was picked up a small number of times. The CDR3 nucleotides read TGCAGTGCTAGAGTGTTGGCCCCCAGGGAGACCCAGTACTTC. This encodes CSARVLAPRETQYF. V is TRBV20-1 and J is TRBJ2-5; D is unclear. The CDR3 loop spans 14 amino acids. CDR1 and CDR2 (germline): DFQATT, SNEGSKA (reference sequence). V gave up 1 base and J gave up 5 bases, with 14 bases separating them.

This clonotype rates as medium-sized. V is TRBV2 and J is TRBJ2-1, with D possibly TRBD1 on 6 matching bases. The CDR3 spans 10 residues. The germline CDR1 and CDR2 sequences are SNHLY and FYNNEI. Trimming took off 10 bases at V and 10 bases at J, with 11 bases between the two ends. The CDR3 coding sequence is TGTGCCACCAATACAGGGGAGCAGTTCTTC. Its translation is CATNTGEQFF. Together with reference TRBV2 and TRBJ2-1, the CDR3 gives the full variable domain: EPEVTQTPSHQVTQMGQEVILRCVPISNHLYFYWYRQILGQKVEFLVSFYNNEISEKSEIFDDQFSVERPDGSNFTLKIRSTKLEDSAMYFCATNTGEQFFGPGTRLTVL.

The chain links TRBV28 to TRBJ2-7; D unclear. Germline V lookup: CDR1 MDHEN, CDR2 SYDVKM. The CDR3 is 13 amino acids. The V and J ends lost 6 bases and 0 bases respectively, with 9 bases between them. The DNA for the CDR3 is TGTGCCAGCAGCCCGGGCCTCTCCTACGAGCAGTACTTC. Amino acid sequence: CASSPGLSYEQYF. The full variable domain, in which reference TRBV28 and TRBJ2-7 provide the parts outside the CDR3, is DVKVTQSSRYLVKRTGEKVFLECVQDMDHENMFWYRQDPGLGLRLIYFSYDVKMKEKGDIPEGYSVSREKKERFSLILESASTNQTSMYLCASSPGLSYEQYFGPGTRLTVT.

This clonotype was observed many times. The gene calls are TRBV6-5 and TRBJ1-2; 7 bases are shared with TRBD1. Trimming removed 5 bases from V and 5 bases from J; junction bases left unmatched: 2. Germline CDR1 MNHEY, CDR2 SVGAGI. The CDR3 contains 12 residues. The CDR3 spells CASSPTGYGYTF. The CDR3 coding sequence is TGTGCCAGCAGTCCGACAGGGTATGGCTACACCTTC.

This chain joins TRBV6-2 or TRBV6-3 and TRBJ2-3; the D gene is possibly TRBD2 (5 bases). The CDR3 sequence is 15 residues long. Germline V gene lookup returns CDR1 MNHEY and CDR2 SVGEGT. Trimming shortened V by 7 bases and J by 0 bases, and 14 bases separated the two germline ends. CDR3 in amino acids: CASKVGGRSTDTQYF. The CDR3 bases are TGTGCCAGCAAAGTTGGAGGTCGGAGCACAGATACGCAGTATTTT.

The table lists this clonotype with a few counts. The rearrangement joins TRBV11-2 to TRBJ2-2; possibly TRBD1 for D (5 bases). CDR3 length equals 14 residues. Per the germline V gene, CDR1 is SGHAT and CDR2 is FQNNGV. With 5 bases removed from V and 6 bases from J, the gap between germline ends came to 13 bases. The CDR3 nucleotides read TGTGCCAGCAGCCCCACGGCCAGGGCCGGGGAGCTGTTTTTT. Encoded protein: CASSPTARAGELFF.